These T cell receptor beta chains were read from a single sample in a study of T cell changes during pregnancy in multiple sclerosis. The repertoire was sequenced with immunoSEQ multiplex PCR; TCRdb's copy has only in-frame clones and lacks some. This table holds tens of thousands of clones, 80% to 95% found once. Sequenced here: CD4+ T cells from peripheral blood mononuclear cells, sampled in the third trimester of pregnancy. The source is a female donor with multiple sclerosis, enrolled in a pregnancy study. Both conserved end residues are part of each CDR3. The order of the fields is V gene, J gene, clone size, D gene, CDR3 DNA, CDR3 protein. D genes are given only for firm matches. Some rows mark clone size as missing; the rest say once, few, many or name a class of expanded clone.

TRBV12-2	TRBJ2-7	.	.	TGTGCAAGTCGCTTCTGGACAGGGGGCGACGAGCAGTACTTC	CASRFWTGGDEQYF
TRBV2	TRBJ1-4	.	.	TGTGCCAGCAGTGCTGGGGAGGGTACTGAAAAACTGTTTTTT	CASSAGEGTEKLFF
TRBV11-2	TRBJ2-7	.	TRBD2	TGTGCCAGCAGCTCGACGAGCGGGAGTAATGGCGAGCAGTACTTC	CASSSTSGSNGEQYF
TRBV6-5	TRBJ1-1	.	.	TGTGCCAGCAGTCCTAAACGACAGTACACTGAAGCTTTCTTT	CASSPKRQYTEAFF
TRBV7-2	TRBJ1-1	.	.	TGTGCCAGCAGCGTACAGAAGACTAGTACTGAAGCTTTCTTT	CASSVQKTSTEAFF
TRBV10-3	TRBJ2-1	.	.	TGTGCCATCAGGGCACAGGGGGGGGACAATGAGCAGTTCTTC	CAIRAQGGDNEQFF
TRBV7-9	TRBJ1-1	.	.	TGTGCCAGCAGCTTATGGCAGGGGACTGAAGCTTTCTTT	CASSLWQGTEAFF
TRBV12-5	TRBJ2-1	.	.	TGTGCTAGTGGTGGTACAGGTTTGAGCTCCTACAATGAGCAGTTCTTC	CASGGTGLSSYNEQFF
TRBV5-1	TRBJ2-1	once	TRBD2	TGCGCCAGCAGCCTTACTAGCGGGATATGGAATGAGCAGTTCTTC	CASSLTSGIWNEQFF
TRBV6-5	TRBJ1-5	.	TRBD1	TGTGCCAGCAGCTCGGGACAGGGTAATCAGCCCCAGCATTTT	CASSSGQGNQPQHF
TRBV10-3	TRBJ2-1	.	TRBD2	TGTGCCATCAGTGAGTCTGGACTAGCGCTAAGTGAGCAGTTCTTC	CAISESGLALSEQFF
TRBV30	TRBJ2-7	.	TRBD1	TGTGCCTGGACCCCCCAGGGGGCCGAGCAGTACTTC	CAWTPQGAEQYF
TRBV18	TRBJ2-7	.	TRBD2	TGTGCCAGCTCACCGGGGAAGGGTATTAGCGGGAGACCCTACTTC	CASSPGKGISGRPYF
TRBV4-1	TRBJ2-2	.	.	TGCGCCAGCAGCCAAGAGGCCGGAGGCGTTGCCGGGGAGCTGTTTTTT	CASSQEAGGVAGELFF
TRBV5-8	TRBJ2-3	once	TRBD1	TGTGCCAGCAGCTTGTCCGACAGGGTAGGGTTGTTGGGCACAGATACGCAGTATTTT	CASSLSDRVGLLGTDTQYF
TRBV13	TRBJ2-1	.	.	TGTGCCAGCACCCCCCGAGGGTTGGACAATGAGCAGTTCTTC	CASTPRGLDNEQFF
TRBV5-1	TRBJ2-1	.	TRBD1	TGCGCCAGCAGCTGGGGACAGGGAACAAGTGAGCAGTTCTTC	CASSWGQGTSEQFF
TRBV5-1	TRBJ2-7	.	.	TGCGCCAGCAGCCGCCTCGAGGGTACCTACGAGCAGTACTTC	CASSRLEGTYEQYF
TRBV1	TRBJ1-4	.	.	TGCACCAGCAGCCAAGGAGACTGTAAAAAACTGTTTTTT	CTSSQGDCKKLFF
TRBV5-4	TRBJ1-2	.	TRBD1	TGTGCCAGCAGCTCCCCGGACACAGGGGGCTTAGGTGGCTACACCTTC	CASSSPDTGGLGGYTF
TRBV2	TRBJ2-7	.	.	TGTGCCAGTGCAGTCAGGGGTCTCAGCGAGCAGTACTTC	CASAVRGLSEQYF
TRBV21-1	TRBJ2-7	.	.	TGTGCCAGCATGACTCCTAAGGCCTACGAGCAGTACTTC	CASMTPKAYEQYF
TRBV28	TRBJ1-4	.	.	TGTGCCAGCAATTCCCAGACGGTCGGGAATGAAAAACTGTTTTTT	CASNSQTVGNEKLFF
TRBV27	TRBJ2-6	.	.	TGTGCCAGCAGTCCCGGACAGTTCCGCTCTGGGGCCAACGTCCTGACTTTC	CASSPGQFRSGANVLTF
TRBV7-9	TRBJ1-1	.	.	TGTGCCAGCAGCTTAGTACTACCCTCCACCGACGAAGCTTTCTTT	CASSLVLPSTDEAFF
TRBV28	TRBJ2-7	.	TRBD2	TGTGCCAGCAGTTATCAGCGGGAGCCCTACGAGCAGTACTTC	CASSYQREPYEQYF
TRBV6-1	TRBJ1-6	.	.	TGTGCCAGCAGTGATCCGATAGCTAATTCACCCCTCCACTTT	CASSDPIANSPLHF
TRBV5-1	TRBJ2-7	.	TRBD1	TGCGCCAGCAGCCCCCCGGGACAGTCCTACGAGCAGTACTTC	CASSPPGQSYEQYF
TRBV29-1	TRBJ1-1	.	.	TGCAGCGTTCTGGAGGCAGGCATGAACACTGAAGCTTTCTTT	CSVLEAGMNTEAFF